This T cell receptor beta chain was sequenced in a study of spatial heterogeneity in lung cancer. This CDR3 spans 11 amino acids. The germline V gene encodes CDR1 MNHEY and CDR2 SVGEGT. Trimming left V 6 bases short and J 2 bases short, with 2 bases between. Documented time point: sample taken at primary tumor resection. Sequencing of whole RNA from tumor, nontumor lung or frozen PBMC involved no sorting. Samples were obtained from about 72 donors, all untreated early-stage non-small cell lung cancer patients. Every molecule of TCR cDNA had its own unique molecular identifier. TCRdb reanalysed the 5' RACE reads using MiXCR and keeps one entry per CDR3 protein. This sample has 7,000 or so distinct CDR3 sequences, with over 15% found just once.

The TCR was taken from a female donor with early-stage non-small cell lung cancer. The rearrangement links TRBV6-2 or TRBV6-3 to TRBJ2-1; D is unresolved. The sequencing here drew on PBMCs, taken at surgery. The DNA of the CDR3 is TGTGCCAGCAGCACCTACAATGAGCAGTTCTTC. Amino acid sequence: CASSTYNEQFF.